This T cell receptor (beta chain) was sequenced in a study of glioma-infiltrating T cells after dendritic cell vaccination. Across the study: Patients received autologous tumor lysate-pulsed dendritic cell vaccination between about 2003 and 2012. Study results and caveats: Few patients contributed both blood and tumor specimens. Estimated pretreatment TIL content predicted outcome after dendritic cell vaccination.

V lost 6 bases to trimming and J lost 4 bases; unmatched junction nucleotides: 6. The CDR3 is 15 residues long. The V gene's germline CDR1 is LNHDA and CDR2 SQIVND (reference sequence). Note on this clone: The target antigen is unknown.

Sequencing was performed with immunoSEQ multiplex PCR; in TCRdb, only in-frame clones are kept and a portion is missing. The table shows over 80,000 clones, with around nine tenths occurring only once. This chain links TRBV19 with TRBJ1-4; 9 bases fit TRBD1. The receptor's source is a human donor with glioblastoma. The sequencing used blood, collected before dendritic cell vaccination. The CDR3 sequence is CASRAPGQGNEKLFF. CDR3 DNA: TGTGCCAGTAGAGCTCCGGGACAGGGTAATGAAAAACTGTTTTTT.